This T cell receptor (beta chain) derives from a study of cytomegalovirus exposure and HLA in healthy donors. The PCR used 60 Vbeta and 13 Jbeta primers. Libraries were prepared by immunoSEQ multiplex PCR; TCRdb keeps only in-frame clonotypes and omits some of them. Of around 150,000 clones in the sample, roughly 70% were seen once. Germline CDR1 reads SGHRS; CDR2 reads YFSETQ. This CDR3 has 14 amino acids. The V end lost 1 base, the J end lost 8 bases, and 13 bases lay between the germline ends. This chain uses TRBV5-1 with TRBJ2-1; no clear D. The sequenced sample was PBMCs. This TCR derives from a woman aged 40 to 55 in good health and CMV-seropositive. The CDR3 DNA reads as TGCGCCAGCAGCTTGCGCCCCCCCAGCGATGAGCAGTTCTTC. It is translated as CASSLRPPSDEQFF.